The 26 T cell receptor beta chains below come from one sample, sequenced in a study of blood T cell repertoires in COVID-19. TCRdb's table, derived via immunoSEQ multiplex PCR, lists solely in-frame clones and lacks some. The sample contains about 140,000 clones, 78% of which appear only once. The sequencing sample was made of peripheral blood. Every receptor here comes from an older woman with acute or convalescent COVID-19.

The chain carries TRBV27 and TRBJ1-1; maybe TRBD1 (5 bases). Per germline, CDR1 MNHEY and CDR2 SMNVEV (reference sequence). V was shortened by 6 bases and J by 4 bases, with 18 bases between the two germline ends. CDR3 length: 15 residues. In DNA form, the CDR3 reads TGTGCCAGCAGCTCACCCCGGGGGTGGAGCACTGAAGCTTTCTTT. Translation: CASSSPRGWSTEAFF.

The V and J genes are TRBV5-4 and TRBJ2-7; D is unresolved. V was pared by 1 base and J by 4 bases, with 6 bases between. CDR1 and CDR2 from the germline V gene are SGHNT and YYREEE (reference sequence). The CDR3 runs 12 residues. The CDR3 sequence is CASSLFQYEQYF. As DNA, the CDR3 is TGTGCCAGCAGCTTGTTCCAGTACGAGCAGTACTTC.

V usage is TRBV9 and J usage is TRBJ2-7, with a weak D call TRBD2 (6 bases). V was clipped by 0 bases and J by 5 bases, with 21 bases between them. The CDR3 extends over 17 amino acids. From germline, CDR1 is SGDLS and CDR2 YYNGEE. The CDR3 reads CASSVDPLAAVANEQYF. DNA for the CDR3: TGTGCCAGCAGCGTAGATCCTTTAGCGGCGGTGGCTAACGAGCAGTACTTC.

V and J are TRBV11-2 and TRBJ2-7; perhaps TRBD2 as D (6 bases). Germline V gene lookup returns CDR1 SGHAT and CDR2 FQNNGV. V dropped 3 bases and J dropped 0 bases, with 15 bases sitting between them. The CDR3 loop spans 16 amino acids. The CDR3 DNA follows: TGTGCCAGCAGCTTGGGCGGGACTTTAAGCTCCTACGAGCAGTACTTC. Encoded protein: CASSLGGTLSSYEQYF.

The CDR3 reads CASSFGGGNTIYF. The CDR3 DNA reads TGTGCCAGCAGTTTCGGAGGTGGAAACACCATATATTTT. The rearrangement uses TRBV12-3 or TRBV12-4 and TRBJ1-3; D is unresolved. The ends were cut back, 3 bases at V and 3 bases at J, with 6 bases in the middle. This CDR3 has 13 residues.

The V and J genes are TRBV28 and TRBJ2-1; the match to TRBD2 covers 9 bases. After removal of 10 bases from V and 8 bases from J, the junction contained 6 bases not matched to a gene. The CDR3 extends over 12 amino acids. Germline CDR1 and CDR2: MDHEN and SYDVKM. The CDR3 loop is CATEREADEQFF. In DNA, the CDR3 is TGTGCCACCGAGCGGGAGGCGGATGAGCAGTTCTTC.

The chain has TRBV11-2 and TRBJ2-1, with unresolved D. The CDR3 spans 13 residues. Germline V gives CDR1 SGHAT, CDR2 FQNNGV. The V end lost 5 bases, the J end lost 7 bases, and 12 bases lay between the germline ends. The CDR3 DNA sequence: TGTGCCAGCAGCACGGAGAGGCGTAATGAGCAGTTCTTC. This encodes CASSTERRNEQFF.

This clone showed up just once. This rearrangement joins TRBV19 to TRBJ2-7, with 9 bases identical to TRBD2. Germline V lookup: CDR1 LNHDA, CDR2 SQIVND (reference sequence). With V trimmed by 6 bases and J by 4 bases, 7 bases remained unmatched. The CDR3 is 14 amino acids. In DNA form, the CDR3 reads TGTGCCAGTAGCCAACTAGCGGGTCTGTACGAGCAGTACTTC. Protein product: CASSQLAGLYEQYF.

This rearrangement joins TRBV14 to TRBJ2-4; 11 nucleotides match TRBD2. V was clipped by 4 bases and J by 7 bases; unmatched bases: 6. The CDR3 is made up of 15 amino acids. Germline V gives CDR1 SGHDN, CDR2 FVKESK. CDR3 in amino acids: CASSPRLAGLNIQYF. In DNA, the CDR3 is TGTGCCAGCAGCCCAAGACTAGCGGGATTGAACATTCAGTACTTC.

J is TRBJ1-2 and V is TRBV25-1; 9 bases line up with TRBD1. The CDR3 loop spans 14 amino acids. The ends lost 2 bases at V and 4 bases at J; junction bases unmatched: 2. In germline, CDR1 is MGHDK, CDR2 SYGVNS. This CDR3 reads CASSEPGQGYGYTF. The CDR3 DNA is TGTGCCAGCAGTGAACCGGGACAGGGCTATGGCTACACCTTC.

The V and J genes are TRBV5-4 and TRBJ2-2; 7 bases fit TRBD1. The CDR3 runs to 16 residues. The V gene's germline CDR1 is SGHNT and CDR2 YYREEE (reference sequence). Trimming cost V 1 base and J 1 base; bases outside gene matches: 4. The CDR3 DNA sequence: TGTGCCAGCAGCTTGATGAGGACAGGGAACACCGGGGAGCTGTTTTTT. Translation gives CASSLMRTGNTGELFF. Drawing the rest from reference TRBV5-4 and TRBJ2-2, the complete variable domain is ETGVTQSPTHLIKTRGQQVTLRCSSQSGHNTVSWYQQALGQGPQFIFQYYREEENGRGNFPPRFSGLQFPNYSSELNVNALELDDSALYLCASSLMRTGNTGELFFGEGSRLTVL.

The V gene is TRBV30, the J gene TRBJ1-6, with D possibly being TRBD1 (6 bases). Trimming cost V 2 bases and J 13 bases, with 9 bases left between them. The CDR3 covers 11 residues. CDR1 is GTSNPN, CDR2 SVGIG, per germline (reference sequence). CDR3 sequence: CAWSTGWPLHF. CDR3 coding DNA: TGTGCCTGGAGTACAGGGTGGCCCCTCCACTTT.

V is TRBV9 and J is TRBJ2-5; perhaps TRBD2 as D (6 bases). This CDR3 is 18 amino acids long. Trimming cost V 0 bases and J 1 base, with 19 bases left between them. Per germline, CDR1 SGDLS and CDR2 YYNGEE. CDR3 in amino acids: CASSVVGSGLRSQETQYF. The CDR3 DNA reads TGTGCCAGCAGCGTAGTCGGTAGCGGACTGAGGTCCCAAGAGACCCAGTACTTC.

This rearrangement joins TRBV11-3 to TRBJ2-2; D uncertain. CDR1 SGHNT and CDR2 YENEEA come from the germline V gene. This CDR3 has 14 residues. The V and J ends lost 4 bases and 2 bases respectively, with 8 bases between them. The CDR3 DNA is TGTGCCAGCAGCTCGGGTCTCAACACCGGGGAGCTGTTTTTT. This encodes CASSSGLNTGELFF.

V is TRBV9 and J is TRBJ2-7; perhaps TRBD2 as D (5 bases). The germline V and J ends were trimmed by 4 bases and 5 bases, with 19 bases remaining between them. The CDR3 totals 15 residues. In germline, CDR1 is SGDLS, CDR2 YYNGEE. The CDR3, as DNA: TGTGCCAGCAGCCCCAGAGGGTTTTTAGCCGACGAGCAGTACTTC. This translates into CASSPRGFLADEQYF. Using reference TRBV9 and TRBJ2-7 for the parts outside the CDR3, the full variable domain is DSGVTQTPKHLITATGQRVTLRCSPRSGDLSVYWYQQSLDQGLQFLIQYYNGEERAKGNILERFSAQQFPDLHSELNLSSLELGDSALYFCASSPRGFLADEQYFGPGTRLTVT.

The chain joins TRBV28 to TRBJ2-3, with no clear D. From germline, CDR1 is MDHEN and CDR2 SYDVKM. V was clipped by 3 bases and J by 2 bases, with 9 bases between them. This CDR3 region has 14 residues. The CDR3 sequence is CASSFNRVTDTQYF. The CDR3 DNA is TGTGCCAGCAGTTTTAACAGAGTCACAGATACGCAGTATTTT.

The V gene is TRBV7-8, the J gene TRBJ1-2; D perhaps matches TRBD1 (5 bases). Between the trimmed V and J ends, which lost 4 bases and 4 bases, there was a span of 19 bases. The germline V gene has CDR1 SGHVS and CDR2 FQNEAQ. The CDR3 spans 16 residues. The CDR3 coding sequence is TGTGCCAGCAGCTCGCCGACGGGACGGGAGGGCTATGGCTACACCTTC. Residues: CASSSPTGREGYGYTF.

V is TRBV30 and J is TRBJ1-2; unclear D gene. CDR1 is GTSNPN, CDR2 SVGIG, per germline (reference sequence). V was cut by 0 bases and J by 0 bases, with 17 bases left in between. The CDR3 runs 17 residues. The CDR3: CAWSVLRGGPTNYGYTF. CDR3 bases: TGTGCCTGGAGTGTACTACGTGGAGGCCCCACTAACTATGGCTACACCTTC.

In its sample, this clone was seen a few times. The chain carries TRBV7-2 and TRBJ2-7, with 9 bases matching TRBD2. CDR3 size: 15 residues. The V segment lost 6 bases and the J segment 1 base; nucleotides outside the gene matches: 7. The V gene's germline CDR1 is SGHTA and CDR2 FQGNSA. CDR3 protein: CASRSGLAPSYEQYF. DNA of the CDR3: TGTGCCAGCAGGTCGGGACTAGCCCCTTCCTACGAGCAGTACTTC.

This chain connects TRBV7-6 to TRBJ2-7; 7 bases match TRBD2. CDR3 length: 16 amino acids. Per germline, CDR1 SGHVS and CDR2 FNYEAQ. Trimming cost V 5 bases and J 3 bases; bases outside gene matches: 13. CDR3 protein: CASSPISGGSYYEQYF. The DNA for the CDR3 is TGTGCCAGCAGCCCTATCTCGGGCGGGAGCTACTACGAGCAGTACTTC.

V and J are TRBV21-1 and TRBJ2-7; whether TRBD1, the table's D call, matches the DNA was not checked. TRBV21-1 represents a pseudogene. This CDR3 is built from 13 residues. CDR3 sequence (DNA): TGTGCCAGCCAGGGGGCAAATCTCTACGAGCAGTACTTC. As protein: CASQGANLYEQYF.

V gene TRBV7-9 combines with J gene TRBJ1-6; TRBD1 aligns across 10 bases. The V gene end was trimmed by 5 bases and the J gene end by 14 bases; junction bases not matched to a gene: 9. The germline V gene has CDR1 SEHNR and CDR2 FQNEAQ (reference sequence). The CDR3 covers 14 residues. CDR3 sequence: CASSEDRGLSSLHF. CDR3 nucleotides: TGTGCCAGCAGCGAAGACAGGGGGCTCAGTTCCCTCCACTTT.

Written as DNA, the CDR3 is TGTGCCAGCAGCCAAGAACCGGGAGGGGACACAGATACGCAGTATTTT. It encodes CASSQEPGGDTDTQYF. This chain connects TRBV3-1 (or the pseudogene TRBV3-2) to TRBJ2-3, with TRBD2 matching over 8 bases. This CDR3 spans 16 amino acids. Per the germline V gene, CDR1 is LGHDT and CDR2 is YNNKEL (reference sequence). Trimming took 0 bases from V and 2 from J; bases not matched to a gene: 4.

DNA of the CDR3: TGTGCCAGCAGCCAAGCCCGACTAGGATCCTACAATGAGCAGTTCTTC. Its protein is CASSQARLGSYNEQFF. This chain joins TRBV4-2 and TRBJ2-1, with D perhaps TRBD2 (6 bases). Trimming took 1 base from V and 1 from J, leaving 11 bases between them. This CDR3 region has 16 residues. Germline-derived CDR1 and CDR2 are LGHNA and YNFKEQ.

This chain joins TRBV5-1 and TRBJ1-1, with D perhaps TRBD1 (5 bases). Germline V gene data show CDR1 as SGHRS and CDR2 as YFSETQ. V lost 2 bases and J lost 10, with 12 bases in between. This CDR3 comprises 12 residues. CDR3 amino acids: CASSLPGVAAFF. Written as DNA, the CDR3 is TGCGCCAGCAGCTTACCGGGGGTTGCAGCTTTCTTT.

V gene TRBV5-1 combines with J gene TRBJ2-1; 11 bases agree with TRBD2. Losses at the gene ends were 4 bases for V and 5 bases for J; bases not matched to a gene: 5. Germline V gives CDR1 SGHRS, CDR2 YFSETQ. The CDR3 sequence is 15 residues long. The CDR3 DNA reads as TGCGCCAGCAGCGCTGGGACTAGCGGAAACAATGAGCAGTTCTTC. Encoded protein: CASSAGTSGNNEQFF.